The 19 T cell receptor beta chains in this list originate from one sample, sequenced in a study of cytomegalovirus exposure and HLA in healthy donors. Primers included in the PCR were 60 Vbeta and 13 Jbeta primers. TCRdb keeps only in-frame clones here, not all; method: immunoSEQ multiplex PCR. Here the sample spans around 140,000 clones, approximately 60% being singletons. The sample was PBMCs. These receptors were taken from a woman between 35 and 50 years old in good health and CMV-seronegative.

The V gene is TRBV4-3, the J gene TRBJ1-2; possibly TRBD1 for D (5 bases). CDR3 length: 15 residues. Germline V gives CDR1 LGHNA, CDR2 YSLEER. V lost 1 base, J lost 8 bases, and 17 bases lay in between. The CDR3 DNA follows: TGCGCCAGCAGCCAAGCGCAGGGTTTGATGGGAGGCTACACCTTC. Encoded protein: CASSQAQGLMGGYTF.

This chain links TRBV6-6 with TRBJ1-3; TRBD1 is a possible D gene (6 bases). The CDR3 runs 15 residues. The V end was cut by 7 bases, the J end by 4 bases, with 17 bases between. Germline V gene data show CDR1 as MNHNY and CDR2 as SVGAGI (reference sequence). This CDR3 is CASNPTGSGGNTIYF. For the CDR3, the DNA is TGTGCCAGCAACCCAACAGGGTCAGGGGGAAACACCATATATTTT.

The V call is TRBV14, the J call TRBJ1-1; D might be TRBD1 (6 bases). Germline V gene data show CDR1 as SGHDN and CDR2 as FVKESK. The CDR3 spans 13 residues. V gave up 4 bases and J gave up 8 bases, with 14 bases separating them. The CDR3 region is CASSPRPDREAFF. The CDR3 region has the DNA TGTGCCAGCAGCCCTCGGCCCGACAGGGAAGCTTTCTTT. Full variable domain (missing parts from reference TRBV14 and TRBJ1-1): EAGVTQFPSHSVIEKGQTVTLRCDPISGHDNLYWYRRVMGKEIKFLLHFVKESKQDESGMPNNRFLAERTGGTYSTLKVQPAELEDSGVYFCASSPRPDREAFFGQGTRLTVV.

The chain links TRBV28 to TRBJ1-1; TRBD1 might be the D (5 bases). Germline-derived CDR1 and CDR2 are MDHEN and SYDVKM. This CDR3 spans 14 amino acids. The germline V and J ends were trimmed by 5 bases and 8 bases, with 18 bases remaining between them. The CDR3 sequence is CASSPSGWGREAFF. The CDR3 DNA sequence: TGTGCCAGCAGTCCTTCAGGTTGGGGCAGGGAAGCTTTCTTT.

For this clone: One end of the junction does not line up with germline, which may come from a read error. The genes are TRBV6-1 and TRBJ1-1; no firm D call. The germline V gene encodes CDR1 MNHNS and CDR2 SASEGT. The CDR3 totals 14 residues. For the CDR3, the DNA is TGTGCCAGCAGCGAAGGGCTCCAGAACACTGAAGCTTTCTTT. It codes for CASSEGLQNTEAFF.

The chain joins TRBV18 to TRBJ2-2, with 9 bases identical to TRBD1. The trim removed 5 bases at V and 9 bases at J, leaving 4 bases unmatched. The CDR3 is 13 amino acids. Germline values: CDR1 KGHSH, CDR2 LQKENI. DNA of the CDR3: TGTGCCAGCTCAGTGGACAGGGGCCGGGAGCTGTTTTTT. Protein: CASSVDRGRELFF.

This chain links TRBV5-4 with TRBJ1-2, with 7 bases matching TRBD1. Trimming took 5 bases from V and 8 from J; bases not matched to a gene: 9. The CDR3 loop spans 13 amino acids. Germline CDR1 reads SGHNT; CDR2 reads YYREEE (reference sequence). This chain's CDR3 is CASRIQGESGYTF. DNA of the CDR3: TGTGCCAGCAGGATCCAGGGGGAGTCGGGCTACACCTTC.

This clone was observed a few times. This chain links TRBV7-6 with TRBJ2-7; 7 bases are a match to TRBD1. The CDR3 covers 15 residues. Looked up from germline, CDR1 is SGHVS and CDR2 is FNYEAQ. V lost 1 base and J lost 6; bases outside the gene matches: 9. The CDR3, as DNA: TGTGCCAGCAGCTTAGAGGGGACAGTCCGGACCGAGCAGTACTTC. Its translation is CASSLEGTVRTEQYF.

The chain is built from TRBV7-2 and TRBJ1-5, with TRBD1 matching over 7 bases. The V and J ends lost 5 bases and 7 bases, in that order; junction bases with no gene match: 8. Germline V gene sequence: CDR1 SGHTA, CDR2 FQGNSA. The CDR3 consists of 14 residues. CDR3 nucleotide sequence: TGTGCCAGCAGCAACCCAGGGGGAACGCAGCCCCAGCATTTT. This gives the protein CASSNPGGTQPQHF.

This clone was recorded a few times. The J gene is TRBJ1-5, the V gene TRBV7-9; TRBD1 matches 11 bases. The ends lost 4 bases at V and 5 bases at J; junction bases unmatched: 4. This CDR3 is 15 amino acids long. From germline, CDR1 is SEHNR and CDR2 FQNEAQ (reference sequence). CDR3 residues: CASSSWTGGDQPQHF. In nucleotides, the CDR3 is TGTGCCAGCAGCTCTTGGACAGGGGGCGATCAGCCCCAGCATTTT.

This clone was seen a handful of times. This CDR3 is CASSFPTGNEQYF. Here the CDR3 DNA reads TGTGCCAGCAGCTTTCCCACAGGGAACGAGCAGTACTTC. The V gene is TRBV7-9, the J gene TRBJ2-5; a possible D gene is TRBD1 (6 bases). Matching the DNA end better, TRBJ2-7 makes the J call doubtful. The CDR3 consists of 13 residues. Germline V CDR1 and CDR2: SEHNR, FQNEAQ (reference sequence).

Notes on this clone: This CDR3 is also generated by other DNA sequences in the sample. The gene calls are TRBV5-1 and TRBJ1-1; 9 nucleotides align to TRBD1. CDR3 length: 13 residues. From germline, CDR1 is SGHRS and CDR2 YFSETQ. The J segment lost 5 bases and the V segment lost 5 bases, leaving 4 bases of the junction unmatched. The CDR3 DNA follows: TGCGCCAGCAGTTCTGACAGGGGGACTGAAGCTTTCTTT. It yields the protein CASSSDRGTEAFF.

The rearrangement links TRBV5-6 to TRBJ1-2; 9 nucleotides align to TRBD1. The CDR3 consists of 15 residues. The V segment lost 0 bases and the J segment 8 bases; nucleotides outside the gene matches: 8. Germline values: CDR1 SGHDT, CDR2 YYEEEE. As DNA, the CDR3 is TGTGCCAGCAGCTTGGCGGGACAGGGCAGGTCGGGCTACACCTTC. Protein: CASSLAGQGRSGYTF.

In its sample, this clone was seen a few times. The CDR3 DNA is TGTGCCAGCAGCTCAGATGGGCCTAGCACAGATACGCAGTATTTT. Translating gives CASSSDGPSTDTQYF. V and J are TRBV5-4 and TRBJ2-3; no clear D. The length of the CDR3 is 15 residues. Germline lookup yields CDR1 SGHNT and CDR2 YYREEE (reference sequence). The V end was cut by 3 bases, the J end by 0 bases, with 11 bases between.

The chain is built from TRBV27 and TRBJ1-3; TRBD1 aligns across 12 bases. CDR3 length equals 16 residues. The germline CDR1 and CDR2 sequences are MNHEY and SMNVEV (reference sequence). V gave up 6 bases and J gave up 4 bases; unmatched junction bases: 7. CDR3 sequence (DNA): TGTGCCAGCAGGGGGACAGGGGGCGTGGGGGGAAACACCATATATTTT. It translates to CASRGTGGVGGNTIYF.

CDR3 coding DNA: TGCAGCGTTGAGGGCGGTACAGGTCAAGCTTTCTTT. This gives the protein CSVEGGTGQAFF. This chain joins TRBV29-1 and TRBJ1-1; a possible D gene is TRBD1 (5 bases). This CDR3 has 12 residues. Looked up from germline, CDR1 is SQVTM and CDR2 is ANQGSEA. The germline V and J ends were trimmed by 3 bases and 9 bases, with 14 bases remaining between them.

The rearrangement links TRBV5-4 to TRBJ2-7; 8 bases are a match to TRBD1. J lost 5 bases, V lost 3 bases, and 7 bases had no gene match. From germline, CDR1 is SGHNT and CDR2 YYREEE (reference sequence). CDR3 length: 14 amino acids. CDR3 residues: CASSSLRGLDEQYF. CDR3 bases: TGTGCCAGCAGCTCCCTCAGGGGGCTAGACGAGCAGTACTTC. The whole variable domain, filled in from reference TRBV5-4 and TRBJ2-7, reads ETGVTQSPTHLIKTRGQQVTLRCSSQSGHNTVSWYQQALGQGPQFIFQYYREEENGRGNFPPRFSGLQFPNYSSELNVNALELDDSALYLCASSSLRGLDEQYFGPGTRLTVT.

This clone has more than one count but fewer than ten. The chain carries TRBV29-1 and TRBJ1-4; no definite D call. Germline CDR1 SQVTM, CDR2 ANQGSEA. V dropped 3 bases and J dropped 5 bases, with 19 bases sitting between them. This CDR3 has 16 amino acids. As DNA, the CDR3 is TGCAGCGTTGAGAGGGTAAGGAGGCTTGGAAATGAAAAACTGTTTTTT. Protein sequence: CSVERVRRLGNEKLFF.

This clone appeared a few times. V usage is TRBV7-8 and J usage is TRBJ2-5; D remains unclear. The CDR3 is made up of 16 amino acids. Germline V gene lookup returns CDR1 SGHVS and CDR2 FQNEAQ. The V gene lost 1 base and the J gene lost 4 bases, with 16 bases spanning the gap. CDR3 DNA sequence: TGTGCCAGCAGCTTAGGCGTACTTGCTGCGAGAGAGACCCAGTACTTC. The encoded protein is CASSLGVLAARETQYF.